The entry below gives a single T cell receptor (beta chain) sequence along with its context. The antigen it recognizes is unknown. The sample holds no much larger clone one base away, and base qualities are not on file. This sample is drawn from a study of patients and donors after allogeneic stem cell transplantation (dated by TCRdb to between 2020 and 2021). From a lookup of the germline V gene, CDR1 and CDR2 are MNHEY and SVGEGT. The CDR3, cysteine through phenylalanine, is 17 amino acids long. The CDR3 DNA has 51 bases and is translated from base 1. Between the V and J ends, shortened by 5 bases and 2 bases respectively, the junction contains 19 bases. Libraries were constructed by RT-PCR. Instrument on record: NextSeq 550. TCRdb reprocessing: public reads trimmed at Q25 with fastp, clones called with MiXCR, in-frame beta chains kept. Each record represents a unique CDR3 protein, reported with the most common genes and DNA among its rows. The sample yields some 150,000 distinct CDR3 sequences; roughly two fifths were counted once. The ten top clones hold 50% to 65% of the sample.

The sample was blood, either unsorted or a sorted T cell fraction (not recorded which). The chain is assembled from TRBV6-2 or TRBV6-3 and TRBJ1-5; a tentative D call is TRBD1 (5 bases match). This receptor was taken from a human donor who was either an allogeneic HSCT recipient or a stem cell or donor lymphocyte infusion donor (not recorded which). It is not recorded whose cells these are; they may come from a transplant donor. The CDR3: CASSQRRLGTRNQPQHF. At the DNA level, the sequence is TGTGCCAGCAGTCAGCGGCGATTGGGGACCCGCAATCAGCCCCAGCATTTT.